The 2 T cell receptor beta chains listed next were all sequenced from one sample in a study of post-analysis software for immune sequencing data. Study-wide points: Patients used five TRBV segments, including TRBV5-6, TRBV5-1 and TRBV20-1, more often than controls.

TCR beta cDNA libraries included unique molecular identifiers. Each CDR3 protein gets one entry after TCRdb re-called the PCR reads with MiXCR. The repertoire holds some 700,000 distinct CDR3 sequences, with 55% to 60% as singletons. What these receptors recognize is not known. The specimen sequenced was blood. Every receptor here comes from a girl aged 2-10 years with multiple sclerosis.

The chain carries TRBV18 and TRBJ2-5; D gene unclear. The end of the DNA aligns better with TRBJ2-7, so the J call may be wrong. Germline CDR1 KGHSH, CDR2 LQKENI. This CDR3 region has 13 residues. CDR3 nucleotide sequence: TGTGCCAGCTCACCTAACGACAAGCGCGAGCAGTACTTC. It encodes CASSPNDKREQYF.

This chain connects TRBV20-1 to TRBJ2-1; 10 bases match TRBD1. J gave up 2 bases and V 2 bases, and 6 bases lay outside the gene matches. This CDR3 region has 16 residues. Looked up from germline, CDR1 is DFQATT and CDR2 is SNEGSKA (reference sequence). The CDR3 DNA follows: TGCAGTGCTAGATCACCGGGACAGGGGACCTACAATGAGCAGTTCTTC. Amino acid sequence: CSARSPGQGTYNEQFF.